Each of the 11 T cell receptor beta chains below was sequenced from the same sample in a study of a mutant IDH1 vaccine in newly diagnosed glioma. Clones were read by immunoSEQ multiplex PCR, and TCRdb kept only the in-frame ones, dropping some. The data show about 88,000 clones, with over 75% seen just once and about 5.6% held by the top ten. Time point indicated: baseline, week 1 (first vaccination visit). Indicated treatment: pre-vaccination baseline after standard-of-care therapy. Sequenced here: PBMCs, sampled from a glioma patient treated with radiotherapy, temozolomide or both. These receptors came from a man in his forties with glioma. Some clones in this sample may be carry-over from other donors' samples.

This sequence joins TRBV5-8 and TRBJ2-3, with 8 bases fitting TRBD2. Germline CDR1 and CDR2: SGHTS and YDEGEE. J lost 6 bases, V lost 1 base, and 13 bases had no gene match. CDR3 length equals 17 residues. The CDR3 bases are TGTGCCAGCAGCTTGTGGGGGGCAGCGGGGGTCGTGGATACGCAGTATTTT. Residues: CASSLWGAAGVVDTQYF.

This clone was found once. The J gene is TRBJ2-1, the V gene TRBV6-5, with TRBD2 identical over 7 bases. V shed 0 bases and J 7 bases; nucleotides not matched to a gene: 9. CDR3 length: 16 amino acids. Germline lookup yields CDR1 MNHEY and CDR2 SVGAGI. DNA of the CDR3: TGTGCCAGCAGTTACTCGATGGGGCGGGGGAGGAATGAGCAGTTCTTC. It codes for CASSYSMGRGRNEQFF.

The V gene is TRBV18, the J gene TRBJ1-2, with a tentative D call TRBD1 (5 bases). CDR1 is KGHSH and CDR2 is LQKENI in the germline V gene. The CDR3 contains 15 residues. The germline V and J ends were trimmed by 2 bases and 4 bases, with 14 bases remaining between them. The CDR3 protein is CASSPGARSAYGYTF. Written as DNA, the CDR3 is TGTGCCAGCTCACCAGGGGCTCGCTCTGCCTATGGCTACACCTTC.

In DNA form, the CDR3 reads TGTGCCAGCAGTTACTCGAGCAGGTCCGGGGAGCTGTTTTTT. It codes for CASSYSSRSGELFF. The chain is built from TRBV6-6 and TRBJ2-2; the D is unclear. V was clipped by 0 bases and J by 6 bases, with 8 bases between them. This CDR3 has 14 residues. From germline, CDR1 is MNHNY and CDR2 SVGAGI (reference sequence).

This clone was seen just once. The chain couples TRBV6-5 to TRBJ1-2; the match to TRBD1 covers 9 bases. Germline-derived CDR1 and CDR2 are MNHEY and SVGAGI. This CDR3 is 15 amino acids long. V was pared by 4 bases and J by 8 bases, with 11 bases of the junction left unmatched. CDR3 nucleotides: TGTGCCAGCAGTTTCACCGGGACAGGGAGGCAGGGCTACACCTTC. Its protein is CASSFTGTGRQGYTF.

This clone was picked up one time. The J gene is TRBJ1-1, the V gene TRBV19; weak D call: TRBD1 (6 bases). The V gene lost 1 base and the J gene lost 3 bases, with 18 bases spanning the gap. The CDR3 has 17 amino acids. Germline loops: CDR1 LNHDA, CDR2 SQIVND (reference sequence). The CDR3 reads CASSIGRGRGPDTEAFF. CDR3 DNA sequence: TGTGCCAGTAGTATAGGCCGGGGGCGCGGTCCTGACACTGAAGCTTTCTTT.

In its sample, this clone was seen once. The chain employs TRBV2 and TRBJ1-2, with D possibly matching TRBD1 (5 bases). CDR3 size: 14 residues. Trimming stripped 0 bases from V and 5 bases from J, with 10 bases between. Per the germline V gene, CDR1 is SNHLY and CDR2 is FYNNEI. CDR3 sequence (DNA): TGTGCCAGCAGTGAAGCCTGGGCAGGGTATGGCTACACCTTC. Its protein product is CASSEAWAGYGYTF.

The rearrangement joins TRBV30 to TRBJ2-3; 9 positions match TRBD1. Germline assignment: CDR1 GTSNPN and CDR2 SVGIG (reference sequence). The CDR3 sequence is 14 residues long. V was clipped by 5 bases and J by 5 bases; unmatched bases: 8. For the CDR3, the DNA is TGTGCCTGGGACTCACAGGGGGCGATAGATACGCAGTATTTT. It encodes CAWDSQGAIDTQYF.

The chain has TRBV27 and TRBJ1-5; D is ambiguous. Germline CDR1 and CDR2: MNHEY and SMNVEV (reference sequence). This CDR3 spans 15 amino acids. Trimming removed 4 bases at V and 0 bases at J, with 10 bases between. The CDR3 loop reads CASSYEGHSNQPQHF. The CDR3 DNA reads TGTGCCAGCAGTTATGAGGGTCATAGCAATCAGCCCCAGCATTTT.

The chain joins TRBV30 to TRBJ1-5; D gene ambiguous. CDR1 is GTSNPN and CDR2 is SVGIG in the germline V gene (reference sequence). The CDR3 length is 16 residues. Trimming removed 0 bases from V and 2 bases from J, with 14 bases in between. CDR3 in DNA: TGTGCCTGGAGTGTAAACGTAGGGAATGGCAATCAGCCCCAGCATTTT. Amino acids: CAWSVNVGNGNQPQHF.

The J gene is TRBJ1-2, the V gene TRBV5-1; D perhaps matches TRBD1 (5 bases). V shed 1 base and J shed 1 base, with 14 bases lying between them. Looked up from germline, CDR1 is SGHRS and CDR2 is YFSETQ. The CDR3 runs 16 residues. Here the CDR3 DNA reads TGCGCCAGCAGCTTGATCGGGGGGAGAGGTAACTATGGCTACACCTTC. This codes for CASSLIGGRGNYGYTF.